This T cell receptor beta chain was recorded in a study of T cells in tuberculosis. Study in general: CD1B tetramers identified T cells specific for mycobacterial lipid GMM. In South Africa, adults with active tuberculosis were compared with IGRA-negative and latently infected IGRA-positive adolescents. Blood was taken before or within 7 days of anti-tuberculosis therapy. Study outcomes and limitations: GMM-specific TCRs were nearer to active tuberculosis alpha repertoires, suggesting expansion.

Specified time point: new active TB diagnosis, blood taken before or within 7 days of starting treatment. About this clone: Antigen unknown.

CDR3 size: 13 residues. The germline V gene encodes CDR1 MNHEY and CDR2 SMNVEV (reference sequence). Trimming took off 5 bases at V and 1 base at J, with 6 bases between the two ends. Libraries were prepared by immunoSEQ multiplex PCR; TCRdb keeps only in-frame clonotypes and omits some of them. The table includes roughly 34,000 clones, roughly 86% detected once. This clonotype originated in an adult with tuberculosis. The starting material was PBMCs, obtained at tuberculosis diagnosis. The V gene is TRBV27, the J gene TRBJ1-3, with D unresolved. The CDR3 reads CASSRVSGNTIYF. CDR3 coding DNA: TGTGCCAGCAGTAGAGTATCTGGAAACACCATATATTTT.